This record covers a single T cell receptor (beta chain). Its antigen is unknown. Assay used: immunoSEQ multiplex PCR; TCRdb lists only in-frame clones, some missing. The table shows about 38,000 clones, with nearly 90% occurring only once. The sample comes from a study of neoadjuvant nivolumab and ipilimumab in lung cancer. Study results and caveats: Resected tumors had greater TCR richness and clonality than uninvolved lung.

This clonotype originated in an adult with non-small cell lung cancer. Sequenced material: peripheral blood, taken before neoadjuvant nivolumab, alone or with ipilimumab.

DNA of the CDR3: TGTGCCAGCAGCTTGAGACAGGGAGGTCGGAACGAGCAGTACTTC. Translated: CASSLRQGGRNEQYF. The V gene is TRBV5-4, the J gene TRBJ2-7; weak D call: TRBD1 (7 bases). Trimming removed 1 base at V and 5 bases at J, with 16 bases between. Germline values: CDR1 SGHNT, CDR2 YYREEE (reference sequence). CDR3 length equals 15 residues. Together with reference TRBV5-4 and TRBJ2-7, the CDR3 gives the full variable domain: ETGVTQSPTHLIKTRGQQVTLRCSSQSGHNTVSWYQQALGQGPQFIFQYYREEENGRGNFPPRFSGLQFPNYSSELNVNALELDDSALYLCASSLRQGGRNEQYFGPGTRLTVT.